This T cell receptor (beta chain) came from a study of cytomegalovirus exposure and HLA in healthy donors. Study results and limitations: As a later analysis revealed, most CMV-associated TCR beta chains appeared HLA-restricted. An apparent linkage of common viral pathogens to several of the most significant clusters emerged in a later analysis. Reportedly, diagnosis of cytomegalovirus status by the classifier showed high specificity and sensitivity.

60 Vbeta and 13 Jbeta primers were used in PCR. This table comes from immunoSEQ multiplex PCR, and its TCRdb copy is limited to in-frame clones, with some not included. The sample lists 150,000 or so clones, around 76% seen once, with 0.9% to 1.1% in the top ten. Worth noting for this clone: Its target is unknown.

J gave up 10 bases and V 2 bases, and 15 bases lay outside the gene matches. The CDR3 is 16 amino acids. CDR1 SGHRS and CDR2 YFSETQ come from the germline V gene. This receptor was identified in a woman in her 40s in good health and CMV-seronegative. Material: PBMCs. The chain recombines TRBV5-1 with TRBJ2-1; 7 nucleotides align to TRBD2. CDR3 in amino acids: CASSLGGRSVREEQFF. CDR3 bases: TGCGCCAGCAGCTTAGGCGGGAGAAGCGTGCGGGAAGAGCAGTTCTTC.